Listed below are T cell receptor beta chains from one sample, sequenced in a study of T-cell reconstitution after alpha-beta-depleted transplantation in children. TCRdb analysed the PCR reads with MiXCR anew, one entry per CDR3 protein. The sample lists around 420,000 distinct CDR3 sequences, around 15% occurring once. Here the sequenced sample was PBMCs, mostly from graft donor cells, taken 360 days after TCRalphabeta/CD19-depleted stem cell transplant. These receptor sequences come from a boy in the first two years of life who had a stem cell transplant for Wiskott-Aldrich syndrome, so the T cells may come from the graft donor. Both conserved end residues are trimmed from each CDR3. A D gene is named only where the DNA matches it firmly. Where a row states a size, it is once, few, many or the class of an expanded clone; other rows omit it.

few TRBD1 TRBV12-3/TRBV12-4 ASSPRTGWPDTQY
NA NA TRBV21-1 ASSTRLSHGELF
few TRBD2 TRBV2 ASRRGDSPTGELF
NA NA TRBV10-2 ASTGANEQF
NA NA TRBV29-1 AERALADPEDTQY
NA NA TRBV5-1 ASRLGGGHEGEQF
NA NA TRBV24-1 ATSDHSATDTQY
NA NA TRBV5-1 ASSSVFRNRGRGESEQF
NA NA TRBV4-3 ASSQVTGGPGGTQY
NA NA TRBV20-1 SASDYYNEQF
few NA TRBV9 ASSIHPQGRAPNEQF
few TRBD2 TRBV28 ASSSGGADTGELF
NA TRBD1 TRBV3-1 ASSLPGQGQYNEQF
NA NA TRBV3-1 ASSQPPPTRGETQY
NA NA TRBV4-1 ASSQDRRASFEQY
NA NA TRBV5-1 ASSQTGIPPLNEQF
NA TRBD2 TRBV28 ASSQLAGGPYEQY
NA TRBD2 TRBV7-2 ASSLTVHLAGGGADTQY
NA NA TRBV5-1 ASSLGRHGGYT
few NA TRBV24-1 ATSYSGESTHIQY
NA TRBD2 TRBV4-3 ASSQDTSGRASAGNIQY
few NA TRBV28 ASSPSTMDLGAYGYT
NA NA TRBV5-1 ASSSRPPGEQY
few NA TRBV16 ASSQSWQGAKNIQY
few NA TRBV27 ASSIGGEQY
NA TRBD1 TRBV12-3/TRBV12-4 AIGQGVQETQY
NA NA TRBV15 ATSSKPAFGELF
NA NA TRBV3-1 ASSHGLAKNIQY
few TRBD1 TRBV5-1 ASSLRDRGVETQY
NA NA TRBV7-9 ASSLVGGGFGETQY
NA TRBD1 TRBV19 ASRTGALEDEQF
NA NA TRBV5-1 ASSLGSRAGLTEAF
many NA TRBV12-3/TRBV12-4 ASSLSHTEAF
NA TRBD2 TRBV27 ASSPGLAGYEQY
NA TRBD1 TRBV7-2 ASSLGRGLNTIY
NA NA TRBV15 ATSRDGGPQETQY
NA TRBD1 TRBV24-1 ATSDHGTGNYGYT
NA TRBD1 TRBV5-1 ASSPWDSFSETQY
NA NA TRBV2 ASGQGSLSEQF